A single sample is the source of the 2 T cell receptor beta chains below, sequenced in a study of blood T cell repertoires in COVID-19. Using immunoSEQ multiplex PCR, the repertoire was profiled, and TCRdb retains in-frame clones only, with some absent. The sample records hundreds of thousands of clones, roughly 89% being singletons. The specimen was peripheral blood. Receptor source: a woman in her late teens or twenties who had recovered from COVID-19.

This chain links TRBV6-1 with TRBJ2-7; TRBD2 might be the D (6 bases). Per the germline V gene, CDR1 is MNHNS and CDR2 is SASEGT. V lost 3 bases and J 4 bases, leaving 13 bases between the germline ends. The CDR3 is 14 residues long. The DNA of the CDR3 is TGTGCCAGCAGTGACGGGGGAAAGGGTTACGAGCAGTACGTC. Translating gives CASSDGGKGYEQYV.

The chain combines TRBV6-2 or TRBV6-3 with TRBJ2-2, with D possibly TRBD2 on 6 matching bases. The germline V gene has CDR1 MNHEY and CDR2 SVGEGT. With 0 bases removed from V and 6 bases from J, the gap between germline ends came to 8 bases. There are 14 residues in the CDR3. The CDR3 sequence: CASSYSLASGELFF. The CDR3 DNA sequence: TGTGCCAGCAGTTACTCCCTAGCGTCCGGGGAGCTGTTTTTT.